The present T cell receptor beta chain was sequenced within a study of T cell responses to AZD1222 COVID-19 vaccine. General study results and limits: Spike-wide vaccine-associated CD4 TCRs dominated at 160-218 and 743-854. Per reports, nearly half of all spike-specific TCRs target regions that are unmutated in variants.

Points on this clone: The antigen is unknown.

The germline V gene encodes CDR1 LGHNA and CDR2 YSLEER. Trimming cost V 5 bases and J 6 bases, with 14 bases left between them. The CDR3 runs 13 residues. Produced via immunoSEQ multiplex PCR; TCRdb's table is partial and in-frame only. There are about 190,000 clones in the sample; roughly 93% occur only once, and roughly 9.8% lies in the top ten. This chain joins TRBV4-3 and TRBJ2-7, with D possibly called TRBD1 or TRBD2 (5 bases each). This receptor was obtained from an adult in good health. The material was peripheral blood, obtained on day 0 of AZD1222 vaccination. CDR3 protein: CASSFTGTFEQYF. CDR3 DNA sequence: TGCGCCAGCAGCTTCACCGGGACCTTCGAGCAGTACTTC.